This paragraph reports one T cell receptor beta chain. Its antigen is still unknown. These data originate in a study of cytomegalovirus exposure and HLA in healthy donors. Separate from the approximately 650-subject first cohort, the approximately 120-subject validation cohort was the one that the donors belonged to. Study-wide findings and caveats: A subsequent analysis found that TCR clusters from the first cohort also tended to co-occur in the roughly 120 validation repertoires, with 90% to 95% of cluster scores above 0. Investigators reported 150 to 200 TCR beta chains as tied to cytomegalovirus.

Between the trimmed V and J ends, which lost 0 bases and 1 base, there was a span of 7 bases. Germline V lookup: CDR1 SEHNR, CDR2 FQNEAQ (reference sequence). This CDR3 is built from 15 residues. Profiling relied on immunoSEQ multiplex PCR, and the TCRdb table lists in-frame clones only, not all of them. The sample contains approximately 160,000 clones, about 90% of which appear only once. Material: PBMCs. The chain recombines TRBV7-9 with TRBJ1-3; D might be TRBD1 (5 bases). This receptor was identified in a woman younger than 35 in good health and CMV-seropositive. The CDR3 reads CASSLAGGSGNTIYF. The CDR3 DNA reads as TGTGCCAGCAGCTTAGCGGGGGGATCTGGAAACACCATATATTTT.